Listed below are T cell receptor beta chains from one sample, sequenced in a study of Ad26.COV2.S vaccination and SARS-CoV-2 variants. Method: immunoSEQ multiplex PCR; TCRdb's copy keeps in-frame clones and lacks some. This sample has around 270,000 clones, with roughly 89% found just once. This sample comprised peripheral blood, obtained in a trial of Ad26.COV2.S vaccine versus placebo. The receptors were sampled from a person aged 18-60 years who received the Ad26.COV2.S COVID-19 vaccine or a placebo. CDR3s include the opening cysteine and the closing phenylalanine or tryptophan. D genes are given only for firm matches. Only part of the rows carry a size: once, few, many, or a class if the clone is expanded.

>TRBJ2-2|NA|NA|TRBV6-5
CASSYRGGTGELFF
TGTGCCAGCAGTTACAGGGGTGGCACCGGGGAGCTGTTTTTT
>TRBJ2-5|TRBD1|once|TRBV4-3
CASSQGDREYETQYF
TGCGCCAGCAGCCAAGGGGACAGGGAATATGAGACCCAGTACTTC
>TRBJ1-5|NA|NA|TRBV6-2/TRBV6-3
CASSYPETGGYQPQHF
TGTGCCAGCAGTTACCCCGAGACCGGAGGGTATCAGCCCCAGCATTTT
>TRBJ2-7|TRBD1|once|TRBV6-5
CASRKQGISYEQYF
TGTGCCAGCCGGAAACAGGGGATTTCCTACGAGCAGTACTTC
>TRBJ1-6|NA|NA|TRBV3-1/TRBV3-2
CASEGRGSPLHF
TGTGCCAGCGAGGGTCGGGGTTCACCCCTCCACTTT
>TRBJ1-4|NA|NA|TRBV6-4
CASSTGFGEKLFF
TGTGCCAGCAGCACAGGGTTTGGGGAAAAACTGTTTTTT
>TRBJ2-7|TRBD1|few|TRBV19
CASRGTGLYEQYF
TGTGCCAGTAGAGGGACAGGGCTATACGAGCAGTACTTC
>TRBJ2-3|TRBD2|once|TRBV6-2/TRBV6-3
CASSYLRGGGDTQYF
TGTGCCAGCAGTTACCTGCGGGGGGGCGGAGATACGCAGTATTTT
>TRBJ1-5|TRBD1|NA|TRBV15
CATSIDRGVNQPQHF
TGTGCCACCAGTATAGACAGGGGGGTCAATCAGCCCCAGCATTTT
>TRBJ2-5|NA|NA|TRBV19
CASSRGRRIETQYF
TGTGCCAGTAGTCGCGGACGGAGAATAGAGACCCAGTACTTC
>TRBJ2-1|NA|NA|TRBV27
CASRFGQNFNEQFF
TGTGCCAGCAGGTTCGGACAGAACTTTAATGAGCAGTTCTTC
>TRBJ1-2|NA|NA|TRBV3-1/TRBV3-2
CASSQDGSYGYTF
TGTGCCAGCAGCCAAGATGGCAGCTATGGCTACACCTTC
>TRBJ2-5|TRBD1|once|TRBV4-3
CASSRGTGSLETQYF
TGCGCCAGCAGCCGAGGGACAGGGTCGCTGGAGACCCAGTACTTC
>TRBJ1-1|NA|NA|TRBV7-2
CASSPDSGASGEAFF
TGTGCCAGCAGCCCCGACTCAGGGGCGTCAGGTGAAGCTTTCTTT
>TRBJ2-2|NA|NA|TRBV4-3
CASSQDRQYTGELFF
TGCGCCAGCAGCCAAGATAGACAGTATACCGGGGAGCTGTTTTTT
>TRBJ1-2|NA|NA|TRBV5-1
CASSSQVNYGYTF
TGCGCCAGCAGCTCACAGGTTAACTATGGCTACACCTTC
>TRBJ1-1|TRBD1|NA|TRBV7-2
CASRKQGAGTEAFF
TGTGCCAGCAGAAAACAGGGGGCCGGCACTGAAGCTTTCTTT
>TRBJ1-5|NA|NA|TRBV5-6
CASSLGGLGNQPQHF
TGTGCCAGCAGCTTGGGTGGGCTGGGCAATCAGCCCCAGCATTTT